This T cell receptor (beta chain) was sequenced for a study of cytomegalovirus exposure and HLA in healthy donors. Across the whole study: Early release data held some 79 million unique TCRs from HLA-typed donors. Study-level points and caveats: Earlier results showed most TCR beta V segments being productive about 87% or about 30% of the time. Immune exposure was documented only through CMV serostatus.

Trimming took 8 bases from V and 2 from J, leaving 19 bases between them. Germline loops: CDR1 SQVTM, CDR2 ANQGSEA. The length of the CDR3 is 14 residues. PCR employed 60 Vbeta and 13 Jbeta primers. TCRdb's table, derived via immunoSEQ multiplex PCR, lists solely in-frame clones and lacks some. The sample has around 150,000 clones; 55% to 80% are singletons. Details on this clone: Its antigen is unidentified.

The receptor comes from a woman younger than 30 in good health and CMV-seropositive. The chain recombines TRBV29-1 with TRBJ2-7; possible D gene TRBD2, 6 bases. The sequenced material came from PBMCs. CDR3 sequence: CSITRMGGPYEQYF. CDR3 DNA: TGCAGCATTACTAGAATGGGGGGTCCCTACGAGCAGTACTTC.